This T cell receptor beta chain was identified in a study of post-analysis software for immune sequencing data. Remarks on this clonotype: Its target is unknown.

Incorporated into the TCR beta cDNA libraries were unique molecular identifiers, which served to reduce PCR and sequencing biases. A single record per CDR3 protein comes from TCRdb applying MiXCR to the PCR reads. The data hold hundreds of thousands of distinct CDR3 sequences, with 53% observed a single time. The germline V gene has CDR1 DFQATT and CDR2 SNEGSKA (reference sequence). V was clipped by 0 bases and J by 7 bases; unmatched bases: 9. The CDR3 is 15 residues long. Study-level findings and limits: Several TRBV segments, TRBV5-6, TRBV5-1 and TRBV20-1 among them, were found more frequent in patients than controls.

The rearrangement links TRBV20-1 to TRBJ1-5; 7 bases match TRBD1. The TCR was taken from a girl under 18 with multiple sclerosis. Sample: blood. The CDR3: CSARETTGKRQPQHF. In DNA form, the CDR3 reads TGCAGTGCTAGAGAGACGACAGGGAAGAGGCAGCCCCAGCATTTT.